The T cell receptor (beta chain) under discussion was sequenced for a study of T cell repertoires in cytomegalovirus infection. TCRdb re-derived calls from the reads in MiXCR, one entry per CDR3 protein. Among more than 150,000 distinct CDR3 sequences listed, around 20% were seen once. Looked up from germline, CDR1 is KGHDR and CDR2 is SFDVKD. The ends lost 3 bases at V and 5 bases at J; junction bases unmatched: 5. The CDR3 sequence is 15 residues long. The sample consisted of PBMCs. This rearrangement joins TRBV24-1 to TRBJ2-1, with TRBD2 identical over 8 bases. This TCR was sampled from a human donor in good health (CMV status not recorded). Some clones in this sample may be carry-over from other donors' samples. The CDR3, as DNA: TGTGCCACCAGTGATATCGGGAGGGGTAACAATGAGCAGTTCTTC. Protein sequence: CATSDIGRGNNEQFF.